A single T cell receptor beta chain is shown here with its context. Its cognate antigen is unknown. TCRdb analysed the reads with MiXCR anew, one entry per CDR3 protein. The sample carries a few hundred thousand distinct CDR3 sequences, 17% recorded once. Germline V CDR1 and CDR2: DFQATT, SNEGSKA (reference sequence). The CDR3 sequence is 13 residues long. V dropped 2 bases and J dropped 4; count of bases not matched to a gene: 5. The data were obtained in a study of T cell repertoires in cytomegalovirus infection. As for the study in general: A matching HLA type, together with CMV infection, was signaled by public TCR beta signatures. Whole-study findings and limits: Pooled public TCR beta family frequency picked out CMV carriers with the relevant HLA.

V gene TRBV20-1 combines with J gene TRBJ2-7, with TRBD2 matching over 7 bases. The material sequenced was CD8+ T cells from PBMCs. The receptor comes from a human donor in good health (CMV status not recorded). Some clones in this sample may be carry-over from other donors' samples. This CDR3 reads CSARQRGFYEQYF. The CDR3 nucleotides read TGCAGTGCTAGACAGCGGGGATTTTACGAGCAGTACTTC.